Following are 21 T cell receptor beta chains from one sample sequenced in a study of T cell repertoires in cytomegalovirus infection. For these receptors, no antigen is known. TCRdb re-derived calls from the reads in MiXCR, one entry per CDR3 protein. This table has roughly 200,000 distinct CDR3 sequences, approximately 40% appearing once. Material: CD8+ T cells from cultured PBMCs, obtained from culture after CMV antigen stimulation. The receptor source for this set is a human donor in good health (CMV status not recorded). Some clones in this sample may be carry-over from other donors' samples.

V usage is TRBV6-6 and J usage is TRBJ1-3, with D possibly matching TRBD1 (5 bases). The ends were cut back, 4 bases at V and 0 bases at J, with 7 bases in the middle. The CDR3 has 14 amino acids. Per the germline V gene, CDR1 is MNHNY and CDR2 is SVGAGI (reference sequence). Written as DNA, the CDR3 is TGTGCCAGCAGTTCCGGGGGCTCTGGAAACACCATATATTTT. Its translation is CASSSGGSGNTIYF.

This chain uses TRBV27 with TRBJ2-7, with 7 bases matching TRBD1. Germline CDR1 MNHEY, CDR2 SMNVEV (reference sequence). This CDR3 comprises 15 residues. J was trimmed by 4 bases and V by 4 bases; bases with no gene match: 10. This CDR3 is CASSSPGQSDYEQYF. The CDR3, as DNA: TGTGCCAGCAGTTCCCCGGGACAGAGTGATTACGAGCAGTACTTC.

In its sample, this clonotype was seen a few times. A read error may account for a junction end that differs from germline. The chain links TRBV27 to TRBJ2-4, with a tentative D call TRBD1 (5 bases). Germline lookup yields CDR1 MNHEY and CDR2 SMNVEV (reference sequence). This CDR3 has 13 amino acids. Written as DNA, the CDR3 is TGTGCCACCAGTAGGGGTTCCAAAAACATTCAGTACTTC. Translation: CATSRGSKNIQYF.

A few counts support this clonotype. V is TRBV12-3 or TRBV12-4 and J is TRBJ2-5, with TRBD2 identical over 11 bases. J was trimmed by 2 bases and V by 6 bases; bases with no gene match: 20. The CDR3 has 20 residues. The CDR3 coding sequence is TGTGCCAGCAGCCCTTTTCCGACTAGCGGGACCCCAGGGGGACAAGAGACCCAGTACTTC. It yields the protein CASSPFPTSGTPGGQETQYF.

This chain joins TRBV7-2 and TRBJ1-1, with D unresolved. Trimming shortened V by 5 bases and J by 1 base, and 17 bases separated the two germline ends. Germline V gives CDR1 SGHTA, CDR2 FQGNSA. CDR3 length equals 16 residues. As DNA, the CDR3 is TGTGCCAGCAGCAAGATGTCAGCACCCAAGAACACTGAAGCTTTCTTT. Translation gives CASSKMSAPKNTEAFF.

The chain couples TRBV7-3 to TRBJ2-7; D is ambiguous. Trimming shortened V by 3 bases and J by 1 base, and 7 bases separated the two germline ends. CDR1 is SGHTA and CDR2 is FQGTGA in the germline V gene. The CDR3 length is 13 residues. CDR3 sequence (DNA): TGTGCCAGCAGCTTCGAGAGATCCTACGAGCAGTACTTC. Amino acids: CASSFERSYEQYF.

A few counts support this clonotype. V and J are TRBV7-9 and TRBJ2-3; D is possibly TRBD2 (5 bases). The V gene's germline CDR1 is SEHNR and CDR2 FQNEAQ (reference sequence). The CDR3 is 16 amino acids. Trimming pared 4 bases from V and 0 bases from J, leaving 14 bases between. The chain's CDR3 is CASSSHPEESTDTQYF. The CDR3 DNA follows: TGTGCCAGCAGCTCCCACCCGGAGGAGAGCACAGATACGCAGTATTTT.

This clonotype was counted a few times. This chain connects TRBV28 to TRBJ2-7, with D unresolved. Germline values: CDR1 MDHEN, CDR2 SYDVKM. The CDR3 is made up of 15 amino acids. The ends were cut back, 1 base at V and 0 bases at J, with 10 bases in the middle. The CDR3 region is CASSLFGSPSYEQYF. CDR3 sequence (DNA): TGTGCCAGCAGTTTATTCGGTAGCCCCTCCTACGAGCAGTACTTC.

This rearrangement joins TRBV7-6 to TRBJ1-5; TRBD1 agrees at 9 bases. Germline V gene data show CDR1 as SGHVS and CDR2 as FNYEAQ. The V and J ends lost 0 bases and 7 bases, in that order; junction bases with no gene match: 7. CDR3 length equals 16 residues. CDR3 sequence: CASSLAQTGGGQPQHF. Here the CDR3 DNA reads TGTGCCAGCAGCTTAGCGCAGACAGGGGGAGGGCAGCCCCAGCATTTT.

CDR3 coding DNA: TGTGCCAGCAGCCCTCCGGGCCACCAAGAGACCCAGTACTTC. Residues: CASSPPGHQETQYF. This chain uses TRBV7-6 with TRBJ2-5; no firm D call. Germline loops: CDR1 SGHVS, CDR2 FNYEAQ. The CDR3 length is 14 residues. The ends were cut back, 5 bases at V and 0 bases at J, with 10 bases in the middle.

This chain's CDR3 is CASSRKKNTEAFF. Written as DNA, the CDR3 is TGTGCCAGCAGTAGGAAGAAGAACACTGAAGCTTTCTTT. The V call is TRBV12-3 or TRBV12-4, the J call TRBJ1-1; D uncertain. This CDR3 is built from 13 residues. V shed 5 bases and J shed 1 base, with 8 bases lying between them.

This clonotype was seen a handful of times. The chain links TRBV12-3 or TRBV12-4 to TRBJ2-7; 7 bases fit TRBD2. V dropped 2 bases and J dropped 6; count of bases not matched to a gene: 7. This CDR3 is built from 14 residues. The DNA of the CDR3 is TGTGCCAGCAGTTTAAGGGAGGGTTTGCGCGAGCAGTACTTC. Amino acid sequence: CASSLREGLREQYF.

The V and J genes are TRBV28 and TRBJ2-3; 7 bases match TRBD2. The CDR3 runs to 16 residues. J lost 5 bases, V lost 2 bases, and 10 bases had no gene match. CDR1 is MDHEN, CDR2 SYDVKM, per germline. The CDR3: CASSLVGGSSGDTQYF. The CDR3 bases are TGTGCCAGCAGTTTAGTTGGCGGGAGTTCGGGAGATACGCAGTATTTT.

The chain couples TRBV7-3 to TRBJ1-1; D is perhaps TRBD1 (6 bases). The V end lost 5 bases, the J end lost 5 bases, and 15 bases lay between the germline ends. This CDR3 contains 14 residues. Germline CDR1 is SGHTA and CDR2 is FQGTGA. CDR3 sequence: CASSPAGVGTEAFF. As DNA, the CDR3 is TGTGCCAGCAGCCCTGCAGGGGTGGGGACTGAAGCTTTCTTT.

This clonotype was recorded a few times. The rearrangement uses TRBV6-2 or TRBV6-3 and TRBJ2-3; TRBD2 aligns across 7 bases. Per germline, CDR1 MNHEY and CDR2 SVGEGT. The CDR3 covers 21 residues. V lost 0 bases to trimming and J lost 0 bases; unmatched junction nucleotides: 18. Written as DNA, the CDR3 is TGTGCCAGCAGTTACTCCCCCTTAGAGAGCGGGGATATGGATAGCACAGATACGCAGTATTTT. Protein sequence: CASSYSPLESGDMDSTDTQYF.

V and J are TRBV10-3 and TRBJ1-1, with D hard to call. This CDR3 comprises 12 residues. V was clipped by 6 bases and J by 3 bases, with 8 bases between them. The germline CDR1 and CDR2 sequences are ENHRY and SYGVKD. CDR3 sequence: CAIRDGYTEAFF. CDR3 sequence (DNA): TGTGCCATCAGGGACGGATACACTGAAGCTTTCTTT.

The rearrangement joins TRBV19 to TRBJ1-1, with 9 bases identical to TRBD1. CDR3 length: 15 amino acids. Trimming at V came to 5 bases and at J to 0 bases, leaving 4 bases not matched to a gene. In germline, CDR1 is LNHDA, CDR2 SQIVND (reference sequence). CDR3 bases: TGTGCCAGTAGTGCGGACAGGGGTTTGAACACTGAAGCTTTCTTT. This gives the protein CASSADRGLNTEAFF.

This chain links TRBV7-2 with TRBJ2-7; D is undetermined. The CDR3 spans 17 residues. V shed 1 base and J shed 2 bases, with 18 bases lying between them. Germline V CDR1 and CDR2: SGHTA, FQGNSA. CDR3 sequence reads: CASSLVPQIEVAYEQYF. The CDR3 DNA reads TGTGCCAGCAGCTTAGTTCCCCAGATTGAGGTGGCCTACGAGCAGTACTTC.

This clonotype has a handful of counts. The chain combines TRBV11-2 with TRBJ2-5; 8 bases match TRBD2. J lost 3 bases, V lost 1 base, and 7 bases had no gene match. Germline V lookup: CDR1 SGHAT, CDR2 FQNNGV. The CDR3 runs 16 residues. The CDR3 DNA reads as TGTGCCAGCAGCTTAGCCGGGAGGGCCTTTGAAGAGACCCAGTACTTC. Translation: CASSLAGRAFEETQYF.

This chain joins TRBV6-6 and TRBJ2-1, with 8 bases aligning to TRBD2. The length of the CDR3 is 17 residues. V shed 1 base, J shed 6 bases, and the junction held 11 bases outside the gene matches. Germline V gives CDR1 MNHNY, CDR2 SVGAGI (reference sequence). DNA of the CDR3: TGTGCCAGCAGTTACTTACCAGCGGGGGCCGAATCCAATGAGCAGTTCTTC. The encoded protein is CASSYLPAGAESNEQFF.

The chain employs TRBV6-9 and TRBJ2-7, with D tentatively TRBD2 (6 bases). This CDR3 has 15 residues. CDR1 and CDR2 (germline): MNHGY, SVAAGI. The V and J ends lost 3 bases and 4 bases respectively, with 16 bases between them. The CDR3 DNA is TGTGCCAGCAGTTACTCAGCAATAGCGGATTACGAGCAGTACTTC. As protein: CASSYSAIADYEQYF.